This T cell receptor beta chain was observed in a study of radiotherapy plus CTLA-4 blockade in lung cancer. Study in general: An objective response was seen in approximately 17% of patients, and disease control in about 31%.

Study results and caveats: Dynamics of early blood T cell clones, together with interferon-beta, were reportedly the best predictors of response. In blood, after radiotherapy plus ipilimumab, tumor-derived TCR clones expanded.

In this sample, this clone turned up a few times. The antigen is not known. Ipilimumab-mediated CTLA-4 blockade plus focal radiation was given to patients having chemo-refractory metastatic non-small-cell lung cancer. The data were produced by immunoSEQ multiplex PCR, yet TCRdb's version contains in-frame clones alone and is incomplete. The sample shows tens of thousands of clones, 77% of them seen only once. CDR1 MRHNA and CDR2 SNTAGT come from the germline V gene. The V gene end was trimmed by 5 bases and the J gene end by 4 bases; junction bases not matched to a gene: 4. The CDR3 totals 13 residues.

This TCR was sampled from a human donor with non-small cell lung cancer who had a partial response to radiotherapy plus ipilimumab. The chain employs TRBV6-4 and TRBJ1-2; 7 nucleotides agree with TRBD1. The sample was peripheral blood, taken from a patient treated with radiotherapy plus ipilimumab. The CDR3 loop is CASSYAGGYGYTF. In DNA form, the CDR3 reads TGTGCCAGCAGTTACGCAGGGGGCTATGGCTACACCTTC.